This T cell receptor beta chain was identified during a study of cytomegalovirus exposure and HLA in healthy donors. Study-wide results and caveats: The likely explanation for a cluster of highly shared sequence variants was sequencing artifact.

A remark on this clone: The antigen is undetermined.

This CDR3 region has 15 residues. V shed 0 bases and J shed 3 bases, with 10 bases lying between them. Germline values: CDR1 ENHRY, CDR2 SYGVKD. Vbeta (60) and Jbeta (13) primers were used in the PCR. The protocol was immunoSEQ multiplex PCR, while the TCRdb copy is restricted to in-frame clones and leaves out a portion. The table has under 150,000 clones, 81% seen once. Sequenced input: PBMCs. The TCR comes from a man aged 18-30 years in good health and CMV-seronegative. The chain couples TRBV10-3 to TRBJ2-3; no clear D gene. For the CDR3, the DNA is TGTGCCATCAGTGAGTCGATAACAGTTACAGATACGCAGTATTTT. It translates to CAISESITVTDTQYF.